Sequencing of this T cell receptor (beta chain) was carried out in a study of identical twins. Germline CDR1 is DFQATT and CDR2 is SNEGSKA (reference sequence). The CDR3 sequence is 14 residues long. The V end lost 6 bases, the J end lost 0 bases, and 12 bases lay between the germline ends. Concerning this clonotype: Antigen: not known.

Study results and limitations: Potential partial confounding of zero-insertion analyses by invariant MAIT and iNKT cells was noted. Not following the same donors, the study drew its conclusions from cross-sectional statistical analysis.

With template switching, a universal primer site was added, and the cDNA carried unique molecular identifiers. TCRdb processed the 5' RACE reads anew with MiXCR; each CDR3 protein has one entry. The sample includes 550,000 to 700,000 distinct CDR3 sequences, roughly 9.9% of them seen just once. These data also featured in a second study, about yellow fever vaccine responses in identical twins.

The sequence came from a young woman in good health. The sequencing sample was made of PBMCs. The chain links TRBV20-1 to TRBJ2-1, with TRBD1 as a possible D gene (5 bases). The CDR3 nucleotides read TGCAGTGCCATGGACATGAGCTCCTACAATGAGCAGTTCTTC. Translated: CSAMDMSSYNEQFF.